This TCR beta chain emerged from a study of OX40 agonist ivuxolimab in advanced cancers. Assay: immunoSEQ multiplex PCR; the TCRdb copy retains only in-frame clones and omits some. The sample consists of about 77,000 clones, 85% to 90% of them appearing once. Germline V lookup: CDR1 MNHEY, CDR2 SMNVEV (reference sequence). With 0 bases removed from V and 2 bases from J, the gap between germline ends came to 13 bases. This CDR3 region has 16 residues. This material consisted of CD4+ or CD8+ T cells sorted from blood, taken in a trial of the OX40 agonist ivuxolimab. This chain connects TRBV27 to TRBJ1-2, with TRBD1 as a possible D gene (6 bases). This receptor was taken from an adult with an advanced solid tumor such as melanoma, head and neck, liver or kidney cancer. CDR3 protein: CASSLSAGDRNYGYTF. The CDR3, as DNA: TGTGCCAGCAGTTTATCCGCAGGGGATCGGAACTATGGCTACACCTTC.